This is a list of T cell receptor beta chains from one sample in a study of human T cells and chemical hapten exposure. TCRdb re-derived calls from the RACE reads in MiXCR, one entry per CDR3 protein. There are approximately 340,000 distinct CDR3 sequences in the sample; roughly 6.9% occur only once, and about 8% lies in the top ten. The starting material was whole blood, obtained in connection with sensitization to the hapten diphenylcyclopropenone (DPC). Receptor source: a woman aged 18-35 years with alopecia areata. Some clones in this sample may be carry-over from other donors' samples. The CDR3 runs from the conserved cysteine through the conserved F or W. Fields, in order: clone size, J gene, D gene, V gene, CDR3 DNA, CDR3 protein. D genes are given only for firm matches. Size is stated for part of the rows, as once, few or many counts, or as a class when the clone is expanded.

size: NA; J: TRBJ1-1; D: NA; V: TRBV6-2/TRBV6-3; DNA: TGTGCCAGCAGTTCGGAGGACTGGGAACGGTACACTGAAGCTTTCTTT; CDR3: CASSSEDWERYTEAFF
size: many; J: TRBJ2-3; D: NA; V: TRBV20-1; DNA: TGCAGTTCCACCATAGGTTTCCTGAGCACAGATACGCAGTATTTT; CDR3: CSSTIGFLSTDTQYF
size: many; J: TRBJ1-2; D: NA; V: TRBV6-5; DNA: TGTGCCAGCAGTTACCGGGACGCTCAGTATGGCTACACCTTC; CDR3: CASSYRDAQYGYTF
size: many; J: TRBJ1-2; D: NA; V: TRBV4-2; DNA: TGTGCCAGCAGCCAAGATCCGGGAGGAATGGACTATGGCTACACCTTC; CDR3: CASSQDPGGMDYGYTF
size: many; J: TRBJ1-4; D: NA; V: TRBV12-3/TRBV12-4; DNA: TGTGCCAGCAGTTTGGCAGCAACTAATGAAAAACTGTTTTTT; CDR3: CASSLAATNEKLFF
size: many; J: TRBJ2-7; D: TRBD1; V: TRBV10-3; DNA: TGTGCCATTTACAGGGACAGCACCTACGAGCAGTACTTC; CDR3: CAIYRDSTYEQYF
size: many; J: TRBJ2-7; D: NA; V: TRBV25-1; DNA: TGTGCCAGCAGTAGAGGAGGACACGTCCTCTACGAGCAGTACTTC; CDR3: CASSRGGHVLYEQYF
size: NA; J: TRBJ2-7; D: NA; V: TRBV18; DNA: TGTGCCAGCTCACCAAGACAGGAAGGCTCCTACGAGCAGTACTTC; CDR3: CASSPRQEGSYEQYF
size: few; J: TRBJ1-2; D: NA; V: TRBV6-2/TRBV6-3; DNA: TGTGCCAGCAGTTGGGGCGGCCTAAACTATGGCTACACCTTC; CDR3: CASSWGGLNYGYTF
size: few; J: TRBJ2-1; D: NA; V: TRBV9; DNA: TGTGCCAGCAGCGCGGGGGGACAGGTTTCCTACAATGAGCAGTTCTTC; CDR3: CASSAGGQVSYNEQFF
size: many; J: TRBJ2-3; D: TRBD1; V: TRBV18; DNA: TGTGCCAGCTCACCCGGGACAGGGGTCGCAGATACGCAGTATTTT; CDR3: CASSPGTGVADTQYF
size: NA; J: TRBJ2-2; D: NA; V: TRBV18; DNA: TGTGCCAGCTCACCTATCCGGGACACGAACACCGGGGAGCTGTTTTTT; CDR3: CASSPIRDTNTGELFF
size: many; J: TRBJ1-5; D: NA; V: TRBV12-3/TRBV12-4; DNA: TGTGCCAGCAGCCTCAAGGGCGATCAGCCCCAGCATTTT; CDR3: CASSLKGDQPQHF
size: NA; J: TRBJ1-2; D: NA; V: TRBV3-1; DNA: TGTGCCAGCAGCCAAGGGCAGGAAGTTAACTATGGCTACACCTTC; CDR3: CASSQGQEVNYGYTF
size: few; J: TRBJ1-2; D: NA; V: TRBV4-2; DNA: TGTGCCAGCAGCCAAGATCCTTTGGGGACGCTGAACTATGGCTACACCTTC; CDR3: CASSQDPLGTLNYGYTF
size: few; J: TRBJ1-4; D: NA; V: TRBV24-1; DNA: TGTGCCACCAGTGATCATTTTTCCTACAGGGAAAAACTGTTTTTT; CDR3: CATSDHFSYREKLFF
size: many; J: TRBJ1-2; D: NA; V: TRBV4-3; DNA: TGCGCCAGCAGCCACCCCTCTGGCAGGGGAGATGGCTACACCTTC; CDR3: CASSHPSGRGDGYTF
size: NA; J: TRBJ2-7; D: NA; V: TRBV6-5; DNA: TGTGCCAGCAGTTACGGAGGCACGAGCTCCTACGAGCAGTACTTC; CDR3: CASSYGGTSSYEQYF
size: few; J: TRBJ2-5; D: NA; V: TRBV6-2/TRBV6-3; DNA: TGTGCCAGCAGTTACTCCCAGGAACAAGAGACCCAGTACTTC; CDR3: CASSYSQEQETQYF
size: NA; J: TRBJ1-2; D: TRBD1; V: TRBV18; DNA: TGTGCCAGCTCATCGGAATACAGGGGGGTCAGCTACACCTTC; CDR3: CASSSEYRGVSYTF
size: NA; J: TRBJ2-2; D: NA; V: TRBV28; DNA: TGTGCCAGCACTTCAGGGTCGGCGAACACCGGGGAGCTGTTTTTT; CDR3: CASTSGSANTGELFF
size: few; J: TRBJ2-1; D: NA; V: TRBV6-5; DNA: TGTGCCAGCAGTTACTCGATCGTTAGCGCGGACAATGAGCAGTTCTTC; CDR3: CASSYSIVSADNEQFF
size: NA; J: TRBJ1-2; D: TRBD1; V: TRBV3-1; DNA: TGTGCCAGCAGCCAAGGGAGGGGGCGTGGCTACACCTTC; CDR3: CASSQGRGRGYTF
size: many; J: TRBJ2-3; D: NA; V: TRBV10-2; DNA: TGCGCCAGCAGCCAAGGGCGGACTGCCACAGATACGCAGTATTTT; CDR3: CASSQGRTATDTQYF
size: NA; J: TRBJ2-3; D: NA; V: TRBV6-2/TRBV6-3; DNA: TGTGCCAGCAGTTTTGGGGGGGGGCTGACAGATACGCAGTATTTT; CDR3: CASSFGGGLTDTQYF
size: NA; J: TRBJ2-7; D: NA; V: TRBV3-1; DNA: TGTGCCAGCAGCCCTGTCCCCGGGATCTACTACGAGCAGTACTTC; CDR3: CASSPVPGIYYEQYF
size: NA; J: TRBJ2-1; D: TRBD1; V: TRBV2; DNA: TGTGCCAGCACCCGGGACAGGACAGCTTACAATGAGCAGTTCTTC; CDR3: CASTRDRTAYNEQFF
size: few; J: TRBJ1-4; D: TRBD1; V: TRBV7-2; DNA: TGTGCCAGCAGCCCAAGGACAGGGGAGAATGAAAAACTGTTTTTT; CDR3: CASSPRTGENEKLFF
size: many; J: TRBJ1-3; D: NA; V: TRBV6-2/TRBV6-3; DNA: TGTGCCAGCACCTCAGACGAGTATCGCCTCTCTGGAAACTCCATATATTTT; CDR3: CASTSDEYRLSGNSIYF
size: NA; J: TRBJ2-7; D: NA; V: TRBV3-1; DNA: TGTGCCAGCAGCCAAGGGGCACCCGCCTACGAGCAGTACTTC; CDR3: CASSQGAPAYEQYF
size: many; J: TRBJ2-1; D: NA; V: TRBV11-1; DNA: TGTGCCAGCAGCACGGGGTCTAGCTACAATGAGCAGTTCTTC; CDR3: CASSTGSSYNEQFF
size: few; J: TRBJ1-4; D: NA; V: TRBV28; DNA: TGTGCCAGCAGTCCCCACGTGTCAACTAATGAAAAACTGTTTTTT; CDR3: CASSPHVSTNEKLFF
size: many; J: TRBJ2-5; D: TRBD1; V: TRBV7-2; DNA: TGTGCCAGCGGGCCTCAGGGGGTCCAAGAGACCCAGTACTTC; CDR3: CASGPQGVQETQYF
size: NA; J: TRBJ1-1; D: NA; V: TRBV5-6; DNA: TGTGCCAGCAGCCTAAGACGGATAATGAACACTGAAGCTTTCTTT; CDR3: CASSLRRIMNTEAFF
size: many; J: TRBJ2-7; D: TRBD1; V: TRBV28; DNA: TGTGCCAGCAGTTTGGGCAGGGGGTCTCGCGAGCAGTACTTC; CDR3: CASSLGRGSREQYF
size: NA; J: TRBJ2-3; D: NA; V: TRBV28; DNA: TGTGCCAGCAGTTTATTTGCGTTGTTGGGGAAGATCACAGATACGCAGTATTTT; CDR3: CASSLFALLGKITDTQYF
size: few; J: TRBJ1-3; D: NA; V: TRBV29-1; DNA: TGCAGCGTTCGGGACGGGTACTCTGGAAACACCATATATTTT; CDR3: CSVRDGYSGNTIYF
size: many; J: TRBJ2-3; D: NA; V: TRBV6-1; DNA: TGTGCCAGCAGTGTTGAGCGGGCTAGCACAGATACGCAGTATTTT; CDR3: CASSVERASTDTQYF
size: many; J: TRBJ2-2; D: NA; V: TRBV2; DNA: TGTGCCAGCAGTCTTATCGGGCCGAACACCGGGGAGCTGTTTTTT; CDR3: CASSLIGPNTGELFF
size: NA; J: TRBJ1-1; D: TRBD1; V: TRBV7-9; DNA: TGTGCCAGCAGCTTAGGGGACAGGGTGGACACTGAAGCTTTCTTT; CDR3: CASSLGDRVDTEAFF
size: few; J: TRBJ1-2; D: TRBD1; V: TRBV6-1; DNA: TGTGCCAGCAGAGATGACAGGGAGTTCTATGGCTACACCTTC; CDR3: CASRDDREFYGYTF
size: NA; J: TRBJ1-5; D: NA; V: TRBV4-2; DNA: TGTGCCAGCAGCCAAGAGAGGGATCTACGGCAGCCCCAGCATTTT; CDR3: CASSQERDLRQPQHF
size: NA; J: TRBJ1-1; D: TRBD1; V: TRBV27; DNA: TGTGCCAGCAGTGCCGGACAGGTGAGCACTGAAGCTTTCTTT; CDR3: CASSAGQVSTEAFF
size: few; J: TRBJ2-3; D: NA; V: TRBV9; DNA: TGTGCCAGCAGCGTAGGTGGGGAGCCAGATACGCAGTATTTT; CDR3: CASSVGGEPDTQYF
size: NA; J: TRBJ2-3; D: TRBD2; V: TRBV4-2; DNA: TGTGCCAGCAGCCAGGAAATTCTAGCGGGGGGTGCCTCTAGCACAGATACGCAGTATTTT; CDR3: CASSQEILAGGASSTDTQYF
size: many; J: TRBJ2-4; D: NA; V: TRBV12-3/TRBV12-4; DNA: TGTGCCAGCAGTCCCCGTGGCACCGGTATCAAAAACATTCAGTACTTC; CDR3: CASSPRGTGIKNIQYF
size: few; J: TRBJ2-3; D: NA; V: TRBV9; DNA: TGTGCCAGCAGCGCCGAAGCATGGGGCTCAGATACGCAGTATTTT; CDR3: CASSAEAWGSDTQYF
size: few; J: TRBJ1-2; D: TRBD1; V: TRBV25-1; DNA: TGTGCCAGCGGGGACAGCCGGTCCTATGGCTACACCTTC; CDR3: CASGDSRSYGYTF
size: NA; J: TRBJ1-6; D: NA; V: TRBV7-8; DNA: TGTGCCAGCAGCCCCGGGCGGTTATCCTATAATTCACCCCTCCACTTT; CDR3: CASSPGRLSYNSPLHF
size: few; J: TRBJ2-3; D: TRBD2; V: TRBV28; DNA: TGTGCCAGCAGTTACCCCCGGCTTAGCGGGGGGAGAGATAGCACAGATACGCAGTATTTT; CDR3: CASSYPRLSGGRDSTDTQYF
size: NA; J: TRBJ2-7; D: TRBD2; V: TRBV12-3/TRBV12-4; DNA: TGTGCCAGCAGTTTTAGTGCGGGGGGGCTAAACGAGCAGTACTTC; CDR3: CASSFSAGGLNEQYF
size: NA; J: TRBJ2-1; D: NA; V: TRBV7-3; DNA: TGTGCCAGCAGCCCAAAGGAGTTTTCCTACAATGATTCTGAGTTCTTC; CDR3: CASSPKEFSYNDSEFF
size: few; J: TRBJ2-1; D: NA; V: TRBV7-8; DNA: TGTGCCAGCAAACCAAACCTAGCGGGCGCAGGGGGGCAGTTCTTC; CDR3: CASKPNLAGAGGQFF